The sequence of this T cell receptor beta chain was determined in a study of blood T cell repertoires in COVID-19. Study-wide context: Nucleic acid was either cDNA or gDNA, and it came from T cells, B-cell-depleted T cells, or PBMCs.

The CDR3 consists of 12 residues. The germline V and J ends were trimmed by 7 bases and 4 bases, with 10 bases remaining between them. Germline V lookup: CDR1 SNHLY, CDR2 FYNNEI. Study members were between about 18 and 95 years old and lived in 20 to 30 US regions. Cohort allocation depended upon clinical history that participants reported. Authors' methods: Scientists estimated how many nucleated cells there were by amplifying reference gene primers. Method: immunoSEQ multiplex PCR; TCRdb's copy keeps in-frame clones and lacks some. The V and J calls and clone size were taken over from that table, and D and trimming were inferred from the DNA. This sample has approximately 70,000 clones, with roughly two thirds found just once. This clone was recorded a few times.

The chain combines TRBV2 with TRBJ1-2, with D possibly being TRBD1 (5 bases). Sequenced sample: PBMCs or T cells enriched from blood (not recorded which). The receptor was isolated from a woman in her fifties or sixties who had been exposed to COVID-19. CDR3 sequence: CASTQQAYGYTF. In DNA form, the CDR3 reads TGTGCCAGCACTCAACAGGCCTATGGCTACACCTTC.